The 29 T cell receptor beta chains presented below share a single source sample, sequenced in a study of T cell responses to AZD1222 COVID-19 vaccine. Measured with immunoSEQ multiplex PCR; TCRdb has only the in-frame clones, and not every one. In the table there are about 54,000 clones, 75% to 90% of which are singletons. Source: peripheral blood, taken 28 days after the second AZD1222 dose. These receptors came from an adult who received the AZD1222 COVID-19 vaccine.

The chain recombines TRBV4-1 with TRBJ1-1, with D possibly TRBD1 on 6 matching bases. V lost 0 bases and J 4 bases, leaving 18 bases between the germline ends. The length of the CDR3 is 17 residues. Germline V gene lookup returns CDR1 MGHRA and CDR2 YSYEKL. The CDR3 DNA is TGCGCCAGCAGCCAAGAGGTGTTGCGGGGGCGGGGCACTGAAGCTTTCTTT. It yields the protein CASSQEVLRGRGTEAFF.

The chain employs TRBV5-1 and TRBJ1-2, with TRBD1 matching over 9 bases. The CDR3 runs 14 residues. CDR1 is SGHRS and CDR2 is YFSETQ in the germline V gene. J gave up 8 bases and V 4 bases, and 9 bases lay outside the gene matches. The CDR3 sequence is CASSAGTGSWGYTF. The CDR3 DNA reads TGCGCCAGCAGCGCCGGGACAGGGAGCTGGGGCTACACCTTC.

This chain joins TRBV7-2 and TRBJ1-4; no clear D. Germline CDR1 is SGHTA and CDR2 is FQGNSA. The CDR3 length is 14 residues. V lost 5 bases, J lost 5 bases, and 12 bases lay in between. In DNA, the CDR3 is TGTGCCAGCAGCCTCGGAGGGTTCAATGAAAAACTGTTTTTT. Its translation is CASSLGGFNEKLFF.

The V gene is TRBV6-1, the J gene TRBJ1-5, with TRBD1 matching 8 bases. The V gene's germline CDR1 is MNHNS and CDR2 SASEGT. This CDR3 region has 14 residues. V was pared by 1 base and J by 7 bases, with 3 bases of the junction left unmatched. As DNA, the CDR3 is TGTGCCAGCAGTGAAGGGACAGGGCGCCAGCCCCAGCATTTT. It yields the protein CASSEGTGRQPQHF.

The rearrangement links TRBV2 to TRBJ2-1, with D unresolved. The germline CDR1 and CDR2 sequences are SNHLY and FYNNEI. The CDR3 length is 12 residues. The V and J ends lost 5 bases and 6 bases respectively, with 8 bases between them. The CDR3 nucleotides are TGTGCCAGCAGTAAAGGGATCAATGAGCAGTTCTTC. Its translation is CASSKGINEQFF. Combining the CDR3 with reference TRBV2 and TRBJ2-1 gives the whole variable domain EPEVTQTPSHQVTQMGQEVILRCVPISNHLYFYWYRQILGQKVEFLVSFYNNEISEKSEIFDDQFSVERPDGSNFTLKIRSTKLEDSAMYFCASSKGINEQFFGPGTRLTVL.

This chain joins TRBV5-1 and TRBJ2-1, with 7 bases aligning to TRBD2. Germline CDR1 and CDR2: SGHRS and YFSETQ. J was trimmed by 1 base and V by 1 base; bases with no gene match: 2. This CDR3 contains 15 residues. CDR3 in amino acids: CASSLTSESYNEQFF. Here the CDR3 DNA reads TGCGCCAGCAGCTTGACTAGCGAGTCCTACAATGAGCAGTTCTTC.

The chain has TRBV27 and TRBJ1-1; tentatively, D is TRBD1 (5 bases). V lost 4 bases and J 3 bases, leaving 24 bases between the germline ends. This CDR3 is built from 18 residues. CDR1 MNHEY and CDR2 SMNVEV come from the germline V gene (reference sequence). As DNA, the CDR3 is TGTGCCAGCAGTTCCCCGATGGGGATAGGGGCAACTTACACTGAAGCTTTCTTT. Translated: CASSSPMGIGATYTEAFF.

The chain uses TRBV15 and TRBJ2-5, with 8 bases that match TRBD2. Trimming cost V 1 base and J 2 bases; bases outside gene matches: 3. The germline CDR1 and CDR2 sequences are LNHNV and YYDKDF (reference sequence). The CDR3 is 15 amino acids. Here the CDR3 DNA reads TGTGCCACCAGCAGAGGCCCGGGGGGGCAAGAGACCCAGTACTTC. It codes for CATSRGPGGQETQYF.

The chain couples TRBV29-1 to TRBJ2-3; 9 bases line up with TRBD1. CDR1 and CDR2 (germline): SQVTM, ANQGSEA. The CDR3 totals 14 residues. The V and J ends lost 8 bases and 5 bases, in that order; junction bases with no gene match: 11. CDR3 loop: CSSGTGFVGDTQYF. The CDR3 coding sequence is TGCAGCTCCGGGACAGGGTTCGTAGGAGATACGCAGTATTTT.

This chain's CDR3 is CASSYGGDGEKLFF. CDR3 sequence (DNA): TGTGCCAGCAGTTACGGGGGAGATGGTGAAAAACTGTTTTTT. The rearrangement joins TRBV6-5 to TRBJ1-4; D may be TRBD1 (5 bases). CDR1 and CDR2 (germline): MNHEY, SVGAGI. The CDR3 consists of 14 residues. The V end was cut by 2 bases, the J end by 7 bases, with 11 bases between.

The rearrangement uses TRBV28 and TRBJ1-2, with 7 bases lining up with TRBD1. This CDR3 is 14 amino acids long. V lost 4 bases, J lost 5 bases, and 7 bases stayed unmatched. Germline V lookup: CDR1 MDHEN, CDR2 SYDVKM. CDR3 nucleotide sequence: TGTGCCAGCAGTTCCCCGGGACAGCTTTATGGCTACACCTTC. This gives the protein CASSSPGQLYGYTF.

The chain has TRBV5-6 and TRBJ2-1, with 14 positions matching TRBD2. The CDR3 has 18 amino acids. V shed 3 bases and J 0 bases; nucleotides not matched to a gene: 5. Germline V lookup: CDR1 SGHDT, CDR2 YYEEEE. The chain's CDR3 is CASSSLTSGRASYNEQFF. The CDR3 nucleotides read TGTGCCAGCAGCTCCCTGACTAGCGGGAGGGCCTCCTACAATGAGCAGTTCTTC.

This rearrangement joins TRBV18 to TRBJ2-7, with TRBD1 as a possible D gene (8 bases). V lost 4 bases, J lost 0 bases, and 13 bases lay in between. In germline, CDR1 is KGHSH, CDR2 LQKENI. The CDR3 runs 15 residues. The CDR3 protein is CASSREGTGSYEQYF. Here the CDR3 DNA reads TGTGCCAGCTCACGGGAGGGGACAGGCTCCTACGAGCAGTACTTC.

The CDR3 bases are TGTGCCAGCAGCTTATCTAGCGGGGGACCGGAATACGAGCAGTACTTC. Its translation is CASSLSSGGPEYEQYF. V and J are TRBV7-2 and TRBJ2-7; 10 bases are shared with TRBD2. The germline V gene encodes CDR1 SGHTA and CDR2 FQGNSA. The CDR3 contains 16 residues. V lost 2 bases and J lost 4; bases outside the gene matches: 8.

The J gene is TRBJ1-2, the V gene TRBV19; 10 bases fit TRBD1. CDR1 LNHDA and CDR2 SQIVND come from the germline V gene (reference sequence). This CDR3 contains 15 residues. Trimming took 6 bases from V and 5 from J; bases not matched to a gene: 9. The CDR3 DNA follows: TGTGCCAGTAGGGTGACAGGGGGCTTTGAGTATGGCTACACCTTC. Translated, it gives CASRVTGGFEYGYTF.

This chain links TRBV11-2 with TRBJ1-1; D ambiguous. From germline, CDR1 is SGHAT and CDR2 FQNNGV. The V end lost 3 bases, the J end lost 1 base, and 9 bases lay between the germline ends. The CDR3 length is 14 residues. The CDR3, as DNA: TGTGCCAGCAGCTTGGGCGAGGCGAACACTGAAGCTTTCTTT. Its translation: CASSLGEANTEAFF.

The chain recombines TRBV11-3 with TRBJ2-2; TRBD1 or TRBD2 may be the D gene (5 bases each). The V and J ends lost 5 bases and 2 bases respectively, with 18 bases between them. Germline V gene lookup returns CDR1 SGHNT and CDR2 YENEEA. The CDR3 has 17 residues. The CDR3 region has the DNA TGTGCCAGCAGCCCGGCGTCCCGAGGGGTAAACACCGGGGAGCTGTTTTTT. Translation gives CASSPASRGVNTGELFF.

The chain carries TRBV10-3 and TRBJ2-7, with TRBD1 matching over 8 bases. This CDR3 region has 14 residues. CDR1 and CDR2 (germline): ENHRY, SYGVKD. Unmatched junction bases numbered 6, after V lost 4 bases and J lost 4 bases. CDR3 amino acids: CAISGQGAQYEQYF. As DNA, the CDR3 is TGTGCCATCAGTGGGCAGGGGGCCCAGTACGAGCAGTACTTC.

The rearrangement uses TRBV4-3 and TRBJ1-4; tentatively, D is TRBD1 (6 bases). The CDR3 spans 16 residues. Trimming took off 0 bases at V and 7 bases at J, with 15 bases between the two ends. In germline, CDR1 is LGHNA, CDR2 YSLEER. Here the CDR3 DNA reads TGCGCCAGCAGCCAAGATGTGGGGACAACCCGTGAAAAACTGTTTTTT. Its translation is CASSQDVGTTREKLFF.

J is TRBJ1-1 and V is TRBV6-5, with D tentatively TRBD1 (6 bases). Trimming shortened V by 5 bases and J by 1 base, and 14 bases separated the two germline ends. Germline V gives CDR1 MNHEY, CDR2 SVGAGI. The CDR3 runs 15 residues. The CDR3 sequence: CASSKGGFSNTEAFF. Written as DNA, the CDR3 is TGTGCCAGCAGTAAGGGGGGATTTTCGAACACTGAAGCTTTCTTT.

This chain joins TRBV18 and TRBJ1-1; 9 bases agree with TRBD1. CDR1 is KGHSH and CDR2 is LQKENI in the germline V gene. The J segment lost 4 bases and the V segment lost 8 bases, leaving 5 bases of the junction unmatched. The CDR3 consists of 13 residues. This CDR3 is CASRQGVGTEAFF. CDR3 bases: TGTGCCAGCCGACAGGGGGTGGGCACTGAAGCTTTCTTT.

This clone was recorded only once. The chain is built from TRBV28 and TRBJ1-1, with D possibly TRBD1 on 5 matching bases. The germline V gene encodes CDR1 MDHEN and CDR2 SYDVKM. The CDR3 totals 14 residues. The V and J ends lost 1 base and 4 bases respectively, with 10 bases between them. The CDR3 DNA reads TGTGCCAGCAGTTTATTGGGGCCCAGCACTGAAGCTTTCTTT. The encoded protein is CASSLLGPSTEAFF.

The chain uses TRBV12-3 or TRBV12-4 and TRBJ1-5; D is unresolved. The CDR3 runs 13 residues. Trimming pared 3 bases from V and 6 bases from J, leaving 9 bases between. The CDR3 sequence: CASSLEGGQPQHF. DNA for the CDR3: TGTGCCAGCAGTTTGGAGGGTGGTCAGCCCCAGCATTTT.

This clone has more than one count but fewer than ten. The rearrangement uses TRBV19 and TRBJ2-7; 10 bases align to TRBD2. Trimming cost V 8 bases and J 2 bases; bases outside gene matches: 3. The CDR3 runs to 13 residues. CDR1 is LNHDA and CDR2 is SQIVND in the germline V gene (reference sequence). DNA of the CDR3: TGTGCCAGTCGGACTAGCGGCACCTACGAGCAGTACTTC. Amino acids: CASRTSGTYEQYF.

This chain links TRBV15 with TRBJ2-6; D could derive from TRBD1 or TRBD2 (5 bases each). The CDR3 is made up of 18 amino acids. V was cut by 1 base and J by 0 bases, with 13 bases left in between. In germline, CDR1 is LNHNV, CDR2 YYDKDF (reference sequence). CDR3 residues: CATSRVGTGTSGANVLTF. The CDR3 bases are TGTGCCACCAGCAGAGTGGGGACGGGAACCTCTGGGGCCAACGTCCTGACTTTC.

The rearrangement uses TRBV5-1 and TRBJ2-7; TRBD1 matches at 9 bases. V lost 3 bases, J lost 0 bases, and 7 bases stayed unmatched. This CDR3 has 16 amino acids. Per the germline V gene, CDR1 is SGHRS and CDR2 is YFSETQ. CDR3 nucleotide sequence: TGCGCCAGCAGCTCCGGACAGGGGATGGCCTCCTACGAGCAGTACTTC. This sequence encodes CASSSGQGMASYEQYF.

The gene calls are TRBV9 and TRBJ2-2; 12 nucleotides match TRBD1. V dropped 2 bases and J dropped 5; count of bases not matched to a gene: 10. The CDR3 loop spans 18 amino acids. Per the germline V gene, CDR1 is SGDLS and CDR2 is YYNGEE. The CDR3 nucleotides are TGTGCCAGCAGCGTTTCCGGGACAGGGGGCGTGAAGACCGGGGAGCTGTTTTTT. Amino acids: CASSVSGTGGVKTGELFF.

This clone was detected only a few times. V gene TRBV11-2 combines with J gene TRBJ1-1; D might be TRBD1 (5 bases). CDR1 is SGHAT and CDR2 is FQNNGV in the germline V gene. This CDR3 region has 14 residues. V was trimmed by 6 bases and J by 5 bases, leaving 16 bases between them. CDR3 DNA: TGTGCCAGCAGACCGACCGGGGGTCCAACTGAAGCTTTCTTT. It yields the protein CASRPTGGPTEAFF.

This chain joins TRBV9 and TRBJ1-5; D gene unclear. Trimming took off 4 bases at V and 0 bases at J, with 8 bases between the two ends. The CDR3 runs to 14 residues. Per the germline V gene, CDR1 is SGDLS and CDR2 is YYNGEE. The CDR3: CASSPGYSNQPQHF. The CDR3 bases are TGTGCCAGCAGCCCCGGGTATAGCAATCAGCCCCAGCATTTT.